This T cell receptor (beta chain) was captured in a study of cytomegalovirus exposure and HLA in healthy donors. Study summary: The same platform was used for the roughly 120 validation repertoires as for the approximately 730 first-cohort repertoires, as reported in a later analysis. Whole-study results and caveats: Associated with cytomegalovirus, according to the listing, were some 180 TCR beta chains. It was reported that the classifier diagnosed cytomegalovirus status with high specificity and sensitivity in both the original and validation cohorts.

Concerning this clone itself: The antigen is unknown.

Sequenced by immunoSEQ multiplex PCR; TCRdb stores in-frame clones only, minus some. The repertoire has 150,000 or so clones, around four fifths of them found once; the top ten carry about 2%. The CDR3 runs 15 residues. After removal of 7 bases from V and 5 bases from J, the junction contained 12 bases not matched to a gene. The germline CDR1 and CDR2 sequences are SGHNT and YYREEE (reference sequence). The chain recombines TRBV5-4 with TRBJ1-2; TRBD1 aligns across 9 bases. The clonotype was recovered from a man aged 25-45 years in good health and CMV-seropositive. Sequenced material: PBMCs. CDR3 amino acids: CASVINPGQGYGYTF. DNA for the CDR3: TGTGCCAGCGTAATTAATCCGGGACAGGGATATGGCTACACCTTC.